This section outlines one T cell receptor beta chain sequence together with its context. The data belong to a study of T cells after posttransplantation cyclophosphamide. Only in-frame clones appear in the TCRdb table, and some are missing; sequencing was by immunoSEQ multiplex PCR. Recorded here are about 40,000 clones, with no singletons, and the ten leading clones hold 3.5% to 5.5%. The clonotype was recovered from a woman aged 50 to 65 in good health and a related stem cell transplant donor. The specimen sequenced was PBMCs.

This chain's CDR3 is CASSPRTSGATDTQYF. The CDR3 DNA reads as TGTGCCAGCAGCCCTAGGACTAGCGGGGCCACAGATACGCAGTATTTT. This chain uses TRBV7-9 with TRBJ2-3; 12 bases match TRBD2. Germline values: CDR1 SEHNR, CDR2 FQNEAQ (reference sequence). This CDR3 contains 16 residues. After removal of 5 bases from V and 2 bases from J, the junction contained 5 bases not matched to a gene.